This record covers a single T cell receptor (beta chain). Its target is unknown. These data originate in a study of cytomegalovirus exposure and HLA in healthy donors. General study findings and limits: Roughly even sequencing depth across donors was the assumption behind the presence/absence analyses. It was likely that a cluster of highly shared sequence variants was a sequencing artifact. A later analysis showed that HLA-associated TCR beta chains had undergone more clonal expansion than equally common others.

The V segment lost 0 bases and the J segment 2 bases; nucleotides outside the gene matches: 3. CDR1 and CDR2 (germline): MNHEY, SVGAGI. The length of the CDR3 is 15 residues. It was with 60 Vbeta and 13 Jbeta primers that the PCR ran. Measured with immunoSEQ multiplex PCR; TCRdb has only the in-frame clones, and not every one. Here the sample table reports 130,000 or so clones. The sample comprised PBMCs. The sequence was obtained from a woman between 18 and 29 years old in good health and CMV-seronegative. This sequence joins TRBV6-5 and TRBJ2-5, with TRBD2 identical over 7 bases. The CDR3 protein is CASSYSGLSQETQYF. DNA of the CDR3: TGTGCCAGCAGTTACTCGGGACTATCGCAAGAGACCCAGTACTTC.